This T cell receptor beta chain was sequenced in a study of CD4 and CD8 cells across lung adenocarcinoma regions. Localized lung adenocarcinoma, a non-small cell lung cancer, affected the donors. CDR3 length: 17 residues. The trim removed 2 bases at V and 2 bases at J, leaving 6 bases unmatched. Per the germline V gene, CDR1 is MNHEY and CDR2 is SMNVEV (reference sequence). The table lists this clonotype with many counts. Each CDR3 protein is one row after TCRdb ran MiXCR on the PCR reads. The repertoire consists of around 18,000 distinct CDR3 sequences, with 51% occurring once and the leading ten covering around 57%.

Sequences were obtained from CD8+ T cells from the center of a lung tumor. This clonotype was obtained from a female donor with lung adenocarcinoma. The CD4 and CD8 labels of this study may be unreliable. The chain carries TRBV27 and TRBJ2-7; 13 bases are shared with TRBD2. The CDR3: CASSLKPGTSGTYEQYF. In nucleotides, the CDR3 is TGTGCCAGCAGTTTAAAACCAGGGACTAGCGGGACCTACGAGCAGTACTTC.